The 18 T cell receptor beta chains below were found in one sample sequenced in a study of blood T cell repertoires in COVID-19. Using immunoSEQ multiplex PCR, the repertoire was profiled, and TCRdb retains in-frame clones only, with some absent. This table has over 100,000 clones, 60% to 75% appearing once. The sequenced sample consisted of peripheral blood. These TCRs come from a woman aged 65 to 85 with acute or convalescent COVID-19.

This clone was counted once. The chain uses TRBV7-6 and TRBJ2-1; D ambiguous. V lost 2 bases to trimming and J lost 6 bases, with 11 bases between them. Germline CDR1 is SGHVS and CDR2 is FNYEAQ. There are 14 residues in the CDR3. This CDR3 reads CASSLFSLVNEQFF. In nucleotides, the CDR3 is TGTGCCAGCAGCTTATTTAGCTTGGTCAATGAGCAGTTCTTC.

This chain links TRBV7-8 with TRBJ2-6, with D maybe TRBD2 (5 bases). The length of the CDR3 is 19 residues. Trimming stripped 5 bases from V and 0 bases from J, with 20 bases between. Germline V CDR1 and CDR2: SGHVS, FQNEAQ. The CDR3 nucleotides read TGTGCCAGCAGCGCCCAGCGGCGTGGCCTCTCCTCTGGGGCCAACGTCCTGACTTTC. It codes for CASSAQRRGLSSGANVLTF.

The chain uses TRBV27 and TRBJ2-3; D unclear. CDR1 is MNHEY, CDR2 SMNVEV, per germline (reference sequence). The germline V and J ends were trimmed by 6 bases and 0 bases, with 7 bases remaining between them. The CDR3 spans 13 residues. The CDR3 DNA follows: TGTGCCAGCAGACTTCTTAGCACAGATACGCAGTATTTT. It translates to CASRLLSTDTQYF.

The chain employs TRBV27 and TRBJ2-7; D possibly corresponds to TRBD1 (6 bases). From germline, CDR1 is MNHEY and CDR2 SMNVEV (reference sequence). The CDR3 is 16 residues long. V lost 7 bases and J 1 base, leaving 20 bases between the germline ends. In DNA, the CDR3 is TGTGCCAGCAAAAACTACAGGGAAAAAGGATCCTACGAGCAGTACTTC. Protein: CASKNYREKGSYEQYF.

This chain joins TRBV29-1 and TRBJ2-2; perhaps TRBD1 as D (6 bases). Germline assignment: CDR1 SQVTM and CDR2 ANQGSEA. The length of the CDR3 is 13 residues. Trimming left V 6 bases short and J 5 bases short, with 13 bases between. For the CDR3, the DNA is TGCAGCGTACAAACAGGGATAACCGGGGAGCTGTTTTTT. Its protein is CSVQTGITGELFF.

This clone came up a few times. The chain combines TRBV6-1 with TRBJ2-7; TRBD1 aligns across 10 bases. The CDR3 extends over 18 amino acids. V dropped 1 base and J dropped 3; count of bases not matched to a gene: 12. Germline V gene sequence: CDR1 MNHNS, CDR2 SASEGT. CDR3 sequence: CASSEEVSGQGIFYEQYF. The CDR3 coding sequence is TGTGCCAGCAGTGAAGAGGTCTCGGGACAGGGGATTTTCTACGAGCAGTACTTC.

This chain links TRBV7-2 with TRBJ2-6; possible D gene TRBD2, 5 bases. Trimming shortened V by 2 bases and J by 2 bases, and 7 bases separated the two germline ends. CDR3 length: 15 amino acids. Germline CDR1 is SGHTA and CDR2 is FQGNSA. CDR3 DNA sequence: TGTGCCAGCAGCTTAATGGGAGCTGGGGCCAACGTCCTGACTTTC. Its translation is CASSLMGAGANVLTF.

In its sample, this clone was seen once. The J gene is TRBJ2-1, the V gene TRBV19; 11 bases match TRBD2. Germline assignment: CDR1 LNHDA and CDR2 SQIVND (reference sequence). Germline trimming cut 8 bases from V and 0 bases from J; bases unmatched to any gene: 3. This CDR3 has 15 amino acids. In DNA, the CDR3 is TGTGCCAGTCAAGGACTAGCGGGCTCCTACAATGAGCAGTTCTTC. It is translated as CASQGLAGSYNEQFF.

This clone has a count of ten or more. J is TRBJ2-5 and V is TRBV19; 9 nucleotides agree with TRBD1. This CDR3 has 13 residues. After removal of 5 bases from V and 6 bases from J, the junction contained 4 bases not matched to a gene. In germline, CDR1 is LNHDA, CDR2 SQIVND (reference sequence). The DNA for the CDR3 is TGTGCCAGTAGTCCAGGGACAGGGAAGACCCAGTACTTC. Encoded protein: CASSPGTGKTQYF.

The rearrangement uses TRBV5-1 and TRBJ2-3, with D possibly being TRBD2 (6 bases). This CDR3 is built from 14 residues. Between the trimmed V and J ends, which lost 4 bases and 0 bases, there was a span of 9 bases. Per germline, CDR1 SGHRS and CDR2 YFSETQ. CDR3 nucleotide sequence: TGCGCCAGCAGCCTGAGCGGGAGCACAGATACGCAGTATTTT. This codes for CASSLSGSTDTQYF.

J is TRBJ2-1 and V is TRBV7-9; D perhaps matches TRBD1 (6 bases). Trimming pared 6 bases from V and 0 bases from J, leaving 12 bases between. CDR3 size: 15 residues. The germline V gene has CDR1 SEHNR and CDR2 FQNEAQ (reference sequence). This chain's CDR3 is CASSPTGPSYNEQFF. CDR3 bases: TGTGCCAGCAGTCCCACAGGGCCCTCCTACAATGAGCAGTTCTTC.

This clone was seen more than once but under ten times. The V and J genes are TRBV28 and TRBJ1-2; 7 bases align to TRBD1. The CDR3 loop spans 12 amino acids. The junction had 4 bases not matched to a gene; V was cut back by 5 bases and J by 7 bases. Germline loops: CDR1 MDHEN, CDR2 SYDVKM. In DNA form, the CDR3 reads TGTGCCAGCAGTGAGGGGGCAGGTGGCTACACCTTC. Translating it yields CASSEGAGGYTF.

This clone was observed a few times. V gene TRBV5-1 combines with J gene TRBJ1-4, with D possibly TRBD1 on 6 matching bases. Between the trimmed V and J ends, which lost 4 bases and 5 bases, there was a span of 9 bases. Germline V lookup: CDR1 SGHRS, CDR2 YFSETQ. The CDR3 has 13 residues. CDR3 coding DNA: TGCGCCAGCAGCCGGGACACCAATGAAAAACTGTTTTTT. Translated, it gives CASSRDTNEKLFF. Looking up the rest from reference TRBV5-1 and TRBJ1-4 gives the full variable domain: KAGVTQTPRYLIKTRGQQVTLSCSPISGHRSVSWYQQTPGQGLQFLFEYFSETQRNKGNFPGRFSGRQFSNSRSEMNVSTLELGDSALYLCASSRDTNEKLFFGSGTQLSVL.

The chain carries TRBV10-2 and TRBJ1-6; 8 bases match TRBD1. Germline CDR1 is WSHSY and CDR2 is SAAADI. Trimming removed 5 bases from V and 10 bases from J; junction bases left unmatched: 4. The CDR3 has 13 amino acids. The CDR3 loop is CASSMTGDSPLHF. For the CDR3, the DNA is TGCGCCAGCAGTATGACAGGGGACTCACCCCTCCACTTT.

The CDR3 loop reads CASSSGQGKGDIQYF. CDR3 bases: TGTGCCAGCAGCTCGGGACAGGGGAAAGGGGACATTCAGTACTTC. The chain recombines TRBV5-4 with TRBJ2-4, with 10 bases matching TRBD1. Germline CDR1 is SGHNT and CDR2 is YYREEE (reference sequence). The CDR3 spans 15 residues. V shed 3 bases, J shed 8 bases, and the junction held 8 bases outside the gene matches.

CDR3 in DNA: TGTGCCAGCAGTGAAGCGTCCGGGACAGGTCCCCGAAGGAGGGCCCAGCATTTT. Translating it yields CASSEASGTGPRRRAQHF. The chain carries TRBV6-1 and TRBJ1-5; 8 bases align to TRBD1. The ends lost 0 bases at V and 11 bases at J; junction bases unmatched: 18. CDR1 and CDR2 from the germline V gene are MNHNS and SASEGT. The CDR3 runs 18 residues.

This clone showed up just a few times. The gene calls are TRBV5-1 and TRBJ2-2, with 13 bases lining up with TRBD2. This CDR3 is 17 amino acids long. CDR1 and CDR2 from the germline V gene are SGHRS and YFSETQ. Germline trimming cut 6 bases from V and 2 bases from J; bases unmatched to any gene: 7. The CDR3 is CASTLGTSGVNTGELFF. CDR3 in DNA: TGCGCCAGCACCCTAGGGACTAGCGGGGTAAACACCGGGGAGCTGTTTTTT.

This clone has only one observation. This chain joins TRBV6-5 and TRBJ2-7; 9 bases align to TRBD1. V lost 6 bases, J lost 6 bases, and 9 bases stayed unmatched. This CDR3 has 14 residues. In germline, CDR1 is MNHEY, CDR2 SVGAGI. The CDR3 protein is CASRARDREVEQYF. CDR3 in DNA: TGTGCCAGCAGGGCTCGGGACAGGGAAGTCGAGCAGTACTTC.